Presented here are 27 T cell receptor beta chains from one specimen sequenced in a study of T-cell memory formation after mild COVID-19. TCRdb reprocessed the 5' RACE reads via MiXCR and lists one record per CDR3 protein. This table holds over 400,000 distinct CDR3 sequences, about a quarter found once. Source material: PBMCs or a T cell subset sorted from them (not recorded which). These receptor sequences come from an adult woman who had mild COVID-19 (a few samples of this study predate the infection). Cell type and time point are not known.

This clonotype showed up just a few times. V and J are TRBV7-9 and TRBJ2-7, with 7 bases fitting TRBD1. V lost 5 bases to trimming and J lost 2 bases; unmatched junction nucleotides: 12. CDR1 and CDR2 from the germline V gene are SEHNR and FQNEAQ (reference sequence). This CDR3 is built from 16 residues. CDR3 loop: CASSRSPGTDPYEQYF. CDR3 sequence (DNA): TGTGCCAGCAGCCGCAGTCCCGGGACAGATCCCTACGAGCAGTACTTC.

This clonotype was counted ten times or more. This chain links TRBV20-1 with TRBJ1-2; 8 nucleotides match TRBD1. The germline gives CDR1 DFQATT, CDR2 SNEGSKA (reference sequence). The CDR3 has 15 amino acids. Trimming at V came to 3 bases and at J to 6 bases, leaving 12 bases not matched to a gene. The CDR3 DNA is TGCAGTGCTAGTCCGCCTTTTGACAGGGGACATGGCTACACCTTC. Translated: CSASPPFDRGHGYTF.

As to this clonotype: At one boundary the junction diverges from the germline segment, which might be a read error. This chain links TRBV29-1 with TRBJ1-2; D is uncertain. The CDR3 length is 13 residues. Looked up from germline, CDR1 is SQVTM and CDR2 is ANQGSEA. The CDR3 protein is CSAESRVDYGYTF. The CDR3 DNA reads TGCAGCGCTGAATCCCGAGTGGACTATGGCTACACCTTC.

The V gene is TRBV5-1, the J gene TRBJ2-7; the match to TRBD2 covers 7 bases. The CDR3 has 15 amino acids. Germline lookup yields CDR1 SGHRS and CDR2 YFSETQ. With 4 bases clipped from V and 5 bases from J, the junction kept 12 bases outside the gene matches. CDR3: CASSQTSPRVDEQYF. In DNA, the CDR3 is TGCGCCAGCAGCCAGACTAGCCCTAGGGTCGACGAGCAGTACTTC.

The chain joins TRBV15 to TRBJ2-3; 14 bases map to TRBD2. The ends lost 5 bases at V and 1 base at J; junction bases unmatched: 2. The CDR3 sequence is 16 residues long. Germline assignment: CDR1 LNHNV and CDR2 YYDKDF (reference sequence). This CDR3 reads CATSGTSGSRTDTQYF. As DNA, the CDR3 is TGTGCCACCAGCGGGACTAGCGGGAGTCGCACAGATACGCAGTATTTT.

The CDR3 spells CSAEGTSNGEQYF. In nucleotides, the CDR3 is TGCAGTGCTGAGGGGACTAGTAATGGCGAGCAGTACTTC. This chain joins TRBV20-1 and TRBJ2-7; 8 nucleotides line up with TRBD2. Germline CDR1 and CDR2: DFQATT and SNEGSKA (reference sequence). The CDR3 sequence is 13 residues long. V lost 5 bases, J lost 6 bases, and 9 bases stayed unmatched.

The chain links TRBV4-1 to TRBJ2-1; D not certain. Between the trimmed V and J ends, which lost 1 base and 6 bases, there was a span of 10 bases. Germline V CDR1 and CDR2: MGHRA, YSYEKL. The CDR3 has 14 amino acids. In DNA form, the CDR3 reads TGCGCCAGCAGCCAAGTCGGGCACTCCAATGAGCAGTTCTTC. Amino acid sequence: CASSQVGHSNEQFF.

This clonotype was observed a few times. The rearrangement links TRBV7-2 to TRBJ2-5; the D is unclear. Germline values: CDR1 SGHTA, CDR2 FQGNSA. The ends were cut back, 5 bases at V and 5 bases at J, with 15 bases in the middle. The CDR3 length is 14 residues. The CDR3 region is CASSPPEGRETQYF. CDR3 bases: TGTGCCAGCAGCCCCCCGGAAGGCCGGGAGACCCAGTACTTC.

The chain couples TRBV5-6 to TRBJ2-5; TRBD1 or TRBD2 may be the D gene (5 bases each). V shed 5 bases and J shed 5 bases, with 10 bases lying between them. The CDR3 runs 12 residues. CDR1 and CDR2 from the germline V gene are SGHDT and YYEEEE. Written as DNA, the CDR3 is TGTGCCAGCAGTAGGGACGCCGAGACCCAGTACTTC. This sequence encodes CASSRDAETQYF. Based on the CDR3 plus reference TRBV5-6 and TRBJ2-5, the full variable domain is DAGVTQSPTHLIKTRGQQVTLRCSPKSGHDTVSWYQQALGQGPQFIFQYYEEEERQRGNFPDRFSGHQFPNYSSELNVNALLLGDSALYLCASSRDAETQYFGPGTRLLVL.

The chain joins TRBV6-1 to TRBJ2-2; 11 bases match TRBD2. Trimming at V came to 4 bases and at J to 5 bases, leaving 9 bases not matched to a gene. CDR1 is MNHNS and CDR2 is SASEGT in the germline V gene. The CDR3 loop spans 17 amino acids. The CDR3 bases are TGTGCCAGCAGTGGGACTAGCGGGTCGCGATGGACCGGGGAGCTGTTTTTT. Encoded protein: CASSGTSGSRWTGELFF.

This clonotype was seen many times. This CDR3 is CASSPANEQFF. CDR3 sequence (DNA): TGTGCCAGCAGCCCTGCCAATGAGCAGTTCTTC. This chain joins TRBV5-6 and TRBJ2-1; no reliable D call. Trimming stripped 4 bases from V and 6 bases from J, with 5 bases between. Germline V lookup: CDR1 SGHDT, CDR2 YYEEEE. The CDR3 runs to 11 residues.

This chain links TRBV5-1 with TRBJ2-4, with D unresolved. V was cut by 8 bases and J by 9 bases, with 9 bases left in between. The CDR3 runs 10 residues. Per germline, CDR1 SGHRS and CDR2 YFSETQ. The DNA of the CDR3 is TGCGCCAGGCCAAACGGCATTCAGTACTTC. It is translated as CARPNGIQYF.

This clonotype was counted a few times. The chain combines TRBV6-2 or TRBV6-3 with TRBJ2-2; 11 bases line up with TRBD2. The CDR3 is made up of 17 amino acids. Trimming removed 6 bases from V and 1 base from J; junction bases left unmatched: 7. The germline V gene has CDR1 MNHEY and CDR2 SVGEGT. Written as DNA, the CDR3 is TGTGCCAGCAGGCCGACGGGGACTAGCGGGAACACCGGGGAGCTGTTTTTT. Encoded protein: CASRPTGTSGNTGELFF.

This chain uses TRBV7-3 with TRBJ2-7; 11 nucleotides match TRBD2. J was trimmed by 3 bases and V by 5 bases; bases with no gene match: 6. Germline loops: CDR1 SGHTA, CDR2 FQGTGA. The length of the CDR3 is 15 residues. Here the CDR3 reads CASSLGTSGHYEQYF. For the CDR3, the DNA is TGTGCCAGCAGCCTTGGGACTAGCGGCCACTACGAGCAGTACTTC.

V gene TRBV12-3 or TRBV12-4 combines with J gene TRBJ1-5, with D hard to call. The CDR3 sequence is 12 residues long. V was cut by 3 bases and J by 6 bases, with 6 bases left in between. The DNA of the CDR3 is TGTGCCAGCAGTTTGTTGTCTCAGCCCCAGCATTTT. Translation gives CASSLLSQPQHF.

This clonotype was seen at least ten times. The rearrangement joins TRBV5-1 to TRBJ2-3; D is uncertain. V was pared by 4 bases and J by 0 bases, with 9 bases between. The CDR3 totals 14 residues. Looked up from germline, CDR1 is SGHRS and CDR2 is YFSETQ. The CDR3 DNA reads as TGCGCCAGCAGCCGGGTCGACAGCACAGATACGCAGTATTTT. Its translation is CASSRVDSTDTQYF.

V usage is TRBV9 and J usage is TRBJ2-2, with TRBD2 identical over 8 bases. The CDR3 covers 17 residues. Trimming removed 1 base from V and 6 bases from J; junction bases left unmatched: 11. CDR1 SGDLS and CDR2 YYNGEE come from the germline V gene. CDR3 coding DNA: TGTGCCAGCAGCGTACTCGGGACTAGTCCTTTGGCCGGGGAGCTGTTTTTT. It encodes CASSVLGTSPLAGELFF.

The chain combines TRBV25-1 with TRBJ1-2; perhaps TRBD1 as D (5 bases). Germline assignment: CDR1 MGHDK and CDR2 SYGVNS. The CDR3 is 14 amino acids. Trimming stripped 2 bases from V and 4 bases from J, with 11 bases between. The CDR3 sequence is CASSERSDSYGYTF. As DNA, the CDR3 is TGTGCCAGCAGTGAAAGGTCAGACAGCTATGGCTACACCTTC.

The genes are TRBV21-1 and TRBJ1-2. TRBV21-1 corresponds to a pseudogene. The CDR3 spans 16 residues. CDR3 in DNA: TGTGCCAGCAGCAAAGCCCAAGTTTTATCTAACTATGGCTACACCTTC. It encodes CASSKAQVLSNYGYTF.

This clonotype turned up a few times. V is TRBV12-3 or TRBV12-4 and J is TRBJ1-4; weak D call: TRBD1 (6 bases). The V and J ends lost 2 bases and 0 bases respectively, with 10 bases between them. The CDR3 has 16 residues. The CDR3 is CASSLIPGATNEKLFF. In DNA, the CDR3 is TGTGCCAGCAGTTTAATCCCAGGGGCAACTAATGAAAAACTGTTTTTT.

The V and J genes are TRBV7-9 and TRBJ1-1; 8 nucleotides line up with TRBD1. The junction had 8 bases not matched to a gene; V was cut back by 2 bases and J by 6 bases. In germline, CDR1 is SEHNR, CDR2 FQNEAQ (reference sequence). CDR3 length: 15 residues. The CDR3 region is CASSLTGGDSAEAFF. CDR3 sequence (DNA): TGTGCCAGCAGCTTAACAGGGGGAGACTCGGCTGAAGCTTTCTTT.

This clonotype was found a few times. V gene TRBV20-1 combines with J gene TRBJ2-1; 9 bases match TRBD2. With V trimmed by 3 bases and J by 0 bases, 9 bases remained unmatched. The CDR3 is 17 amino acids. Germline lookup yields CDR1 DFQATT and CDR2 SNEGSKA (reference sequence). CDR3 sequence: CSASATSGLSSYNEQFF. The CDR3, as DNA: TGCAGTGCTAGCGCCACTAGCGGGCTGAGCTCCTACAATGAGCAGTTCTTC.

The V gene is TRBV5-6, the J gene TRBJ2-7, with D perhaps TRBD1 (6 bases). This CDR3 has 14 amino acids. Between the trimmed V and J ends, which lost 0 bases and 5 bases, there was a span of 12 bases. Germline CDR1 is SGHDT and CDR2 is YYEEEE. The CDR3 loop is CASSLGGRGHEQYF. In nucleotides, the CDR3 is TGTGCCAGCAGCTTGGGGGGCAGGGGACACGAGCAGTACTTC.

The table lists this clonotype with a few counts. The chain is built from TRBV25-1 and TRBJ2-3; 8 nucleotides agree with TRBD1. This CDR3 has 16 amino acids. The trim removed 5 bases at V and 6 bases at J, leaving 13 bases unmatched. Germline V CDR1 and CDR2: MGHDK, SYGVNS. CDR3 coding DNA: TGTGCCAGCAGTTCTTCCACCGGGACAGGTCGGGATACGCAGTATTTT. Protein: CASSSSTGTGRDTQYF.

This CDR3 reads CASSVDGGGTEAFF. CDR3 coding DNA: TGTGCCAGCAGTGTCGATGGGGGCGGCACTGAAGCTTTCTTT. This sequence joins TRBV12-3 or TRBV12-4 and TRBJ1-1; a weak D match, TRBD1 (6 bases). Trimming pared 5 bases from V and 4 bases from J, leaving 14 bases between. This CDR3 has 14 residues.

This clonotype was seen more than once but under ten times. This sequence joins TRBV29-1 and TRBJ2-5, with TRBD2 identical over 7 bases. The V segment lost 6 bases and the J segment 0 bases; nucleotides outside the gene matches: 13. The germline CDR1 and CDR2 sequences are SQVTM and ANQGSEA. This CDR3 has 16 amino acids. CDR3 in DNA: TGCAGCGTGGCCGGACCTAGCGGTCGTAACCAAGAGACCCAGTACTTC. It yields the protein CSVAGPSGRNQETQYF.

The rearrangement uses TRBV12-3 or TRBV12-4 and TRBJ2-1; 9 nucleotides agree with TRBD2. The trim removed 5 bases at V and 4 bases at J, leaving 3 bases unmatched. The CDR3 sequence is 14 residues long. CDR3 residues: CASSGLAGYNEQFF. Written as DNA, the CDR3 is TGTGCCAGCAGTGGGCTAGCGGGATACAATGAGCAGTTCTTC.